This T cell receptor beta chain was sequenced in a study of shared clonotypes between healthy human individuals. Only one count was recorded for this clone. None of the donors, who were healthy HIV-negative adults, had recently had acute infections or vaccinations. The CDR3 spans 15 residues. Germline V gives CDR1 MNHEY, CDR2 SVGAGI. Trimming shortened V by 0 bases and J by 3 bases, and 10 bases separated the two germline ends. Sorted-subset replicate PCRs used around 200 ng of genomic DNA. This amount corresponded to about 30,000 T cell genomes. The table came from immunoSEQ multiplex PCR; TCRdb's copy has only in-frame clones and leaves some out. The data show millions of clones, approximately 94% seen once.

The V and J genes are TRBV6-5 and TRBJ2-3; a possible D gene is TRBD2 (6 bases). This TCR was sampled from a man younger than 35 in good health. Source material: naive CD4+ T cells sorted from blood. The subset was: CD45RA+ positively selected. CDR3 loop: CASSYSSRGTDTQYF. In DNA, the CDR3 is TGTGCCAGCAGTTACTCGAGCCGGGGGACAGATACGCAGTATTTT.